The 7 T cell receptor beta chains below were found in one sample sequenced in a study of low-dose radiotherapy and immunotherapy resistance in tumors. Priming of first-strand cDNA relied on TRAV- and TRBV-specific primers (covering alpha and beta chains). TCRs were put through approximately 20 PCR cycles of amplification with Phusion. A constant-region primer and the V-primer adapter served as the primer pair. Via MiXCR, TCRdb re-called the reads, giving one row per CDR3 protein. The table lists 50,000 or so distinct CDR3 sequences, about 25% of them singletons. Time point indicated: after trial treatment. This sample's treatment: LDRT plus nivolumab, ipilimumab, low-dose cyclophosphamide and aspirin (RACIN trial). Sample: PBMCs, taken after low-dose radiotherapy plus immunotherapy. These receptors originate from a male donor with prostate cancer.

The table lists this clonotype with many counts. The genes are TRBV9 and TRBJ2-3, with D tentatively TRBD2 (5 bases). Trimming took 0 bases from V and 1 from J, leaving 9 bases between them. This CDR3 spans 15 amino acids. The germline CDR1 and CDR2 sequences are SGDLS and YYNGEE. The DNA for the CDR3 is TGTGCCAGCAGCGTAGGGCGGGCGCGCACAGATACGCAGTATTTT. It encodes CASSVGRARTDTQYF. Complete variable domain (other parts from reference TRBV9 and TRBJ2-3): DSGVTQTPKHLITATGQRVTLRCSPRSGDLSVYWYQQSLDQGLQFLIQYYNGEERAKGNILERFSAQQFPDLHSELNLSSLELGDSALYFCASSVGRARTDTQYFGPGTRLTVL.

Ten or more counts support this clonotype. This chain links TRBV5-5 with TRBJ2-1; D unresolved. The CDR3 covers 12 residues. Trimming pared 1 base from V and 8 bases from J, leaving 7 bases between. Germline V gene sequence: CDR1 SGHKS, CDR2 YYEKEE (reference sequence). CDR3 loop: CASSLIFDEQFF. In nucleotides, the CDR3 is TGTGCCAGCAGCTTGATTTTCGATGAGCAGTTCTTC.

This clonotype qualifies as medium-sized (0.01 to 0.1%). V is TRBV6-1 and J is TRBJ2-1; 11 bases match TRBD1. The junction had 6 bases not matched to a gene; V was cut back by 8 bases and J by 9 bases. Germline V lookup: CDR1 MNHNS, CDR2 SASEGT. CDR3 length: 13 residues. This CDR3 is CASCWTGGSEQFF. CDR3 bases: TGTGCCAGCTGCTGGACAGGGGGCAGTGAGCAGTTCTTC.

A note on this clonotype: A single base is all that separates this from a far larger clone, so a read error is likely. This chain uses TRBV6-5 with TRBJ2-5, with 7 bases fitting TRBD2. V lost 3 bases and J lost 11; bases outside the gene matches: 15. The CDR3 loop spans 15 amino acids. CDR1 and CDR2 (germline): MNHEY, SVGAGI. The DNA for the CDR3 is TGTGCCAGCAGTTATTCTAGCGGCTCCTACAATGAGCAGTACTTC. Protein product: CASSYSSGSYNEQYF.

This clonotype was picked up many times. The chain has TRBV18 and TRBJ1-1; tentatively, D is TRBD1 (6 bases). The CDR3 is 17 amino acids. Deletions cut 3 bases from V and 2 bases from J, with 19 bases between. CDR1 and CDR2 from the germline V gene are KGHSH and LQKENI. In DNA form, the CDR3 reads TGTGCCAGCTCACCGCCGGGAGCCGGGACACGAAACACTGAAGCTTTCTTT. It specifies CASSPPGAGTRNTEAFF.

This rearrangement joins TRBV6-5 to TRBJ1-2; D might be TRBD1 (6 bases). The germline CDR1 and CDR2 sequences are MNHEY and SVGAGI. Trimming pared 0 bases from V and 4 bases from J, leaving 9 bases between. The CDR3 sequence is 14 residues long. CDR3 in amino acids: CASSYSDSFYGYTF. The CDR3, as DNA: TGTGCCAGCAGTTACTCGGACAGCTTCTATGGCTACACCTTC.

There are many counts of this clonotype. The V gene is TRBV6-6, the J gene TRBJ1-5; 10 bases fit TRBD1. V lost 6 bases to trimming and J lost 6 bases; unmatched junction nucleotides: 8. Per the germline V gene, CDR1 is MNHNY and CDR2 is SVGAGI (reference sequence). The CDR3 extends over 15 amino acids. The CDR3 DNA reads TGTGCCAGCAGCCCCGGGACAGGGGTGCGTCAGCCCCAGCATTTT. Its protein is CASSPGTGVRQPQHF.